These T cell receptor beta chains were read from a single sample in a study of cytomegalovirus exposure and HLA in healthy donors. Clones were read by immunoSEQ multiplex PCR, and TCRdb kept only the in-frame ones, dropping some. The sample includes about 150,000 clones, 70% to 80% of them seen just once. Sequenced: PBMCs. These receptors were taken from a man between 35 and 55 years old in good health and CMV-seropositive. Both conserved end residues are part of each CDR3. The D gene is left open where the match is weak. Clone size is stated in some rows and not others, as once, few, many or a class when expanded.

DNA | CDR3 | J | D | size | V
TGCGCCAGCAGCCAAGTTAATTTTCGGGGGACTGAAGCTTTCTTT | CASSQVNFRGTEAFF | TRBJ1-1 | - | - | TRBV4-1
TGTGCCAGCAGGACTAGCGGGGGTTGGAATGAGCAGTTCTTC | CASRTSGGWNEQFF | TRBJ2-1 | TRBD2 | once | TRBV7-9
TGCGCCAGCAGCCAAGATCTGAAGGGGGCCCTTGAAAAACTGTTTTTT | CASSQDLKGALEKLFF | TRBJ1-4 | TRBD1 | - | TRBV4-3
TGTGCCAGCATAAGCCCTACTAGCGGCAACAATGAGCAGTTCTTC | CASISPTSGNNEQFF | TRBJ2-1 | TRBD2 | - | TRBV28
TGTGCCAGCAGTCTTAGTCAATGGTATGGCTACACCTTC | CASSLSQWYGYTF | TRBJ1-2 | - | - | TRBV27
TGTGCCAGCAGTTCCGGGACCGGGGAGCTGTTTTTT | CASSSGTGELFF | TRBJ2-2 | - | - | TRBV7-7
TGTGCCAGCAGCTTACAGGGATGGACCGGGGAGCTGTTTTTT | CASSLQGWTGELFF | TRBJ2-2 | - | once | TRBV14
TGTGCCAGCAGTTACTCCTGGACGGGGAGGTATGGCTACACCTTC | CASSYSWTGRYGYTF | TRBJ1-2 | - | once | TRBV6-6
TGCAGCGGCTCGTCGGGAAGTGGCACAGATACGCAGTATTTT | CSGSSGSGTDTQYF | TRBJ2-3 | - | - | TRBV29-1
TGCGCCAGCAGCCAATCTGCTAGCGGGAGTATCGGCGAGCAGTTCTTC | CASSQSASGSIGEQFF | TRBJ2-1 | TRBD2 | - | TRBV4-3
TGCGCCAGCAGCCAAGTCGAAACGGCGGGTGACTCCTACAATGAGCAGTTCTTC | CASSQVETAGDSYNEQFF | TRBJ2-1 | - | once | TRBV4-1
TGTGCCTGGGAGCTACCCACGCTTGGAGGGGGCTTTGGAAACACCATATATTTT | CAWELPTLGGGFGNTIYF | TRBJ1-3 | TRBD1 | - | TRBV30
TGTGCCAGCTCAGCCGACAGGGATGAAGCTTTCTTT | CASSADRDEAFF | TRBJ1-1 | TRBD1 | - | TRBV18
TGTGCCAGCAGTTTACAGGGGGCAACGCAGTATTTT | CASSLQGATQYF | TRBJ2-3 | TRBD1 | few | TRBV2
TGCAGCGTTCCCTCGGACAGAGGGAACAACTATGGCTACACCTTC | CSVPSDRGNNYGYTF | TRBJ1-2 | - | - | TRBV29-1
TGTGCCAGCAGTCCCGAGACTAGCTTGGCAGATACGCAGTATTTT | CASSPETSLADTQYF | TRBJ2-3 | TRBD2 | - | TRBV27
TGTGCCAGCAGCTTAGGACAGAATCAGCCCCAGCATTTT | CASSLGQNQPQHF | TRBJ1-5 | - | few | TRBV11-2
TGTGCCAGCAGCTTAGAAGGACAGATTTACGAGCAGTACTTC | CASSLEGQIYEQYF | TRBJ2-7 | - | - | TRBV11-2
TGTGCCAGCAGCAGCGGTTATAGGGAAAAACTGTTTTTT | CASSSGYREKLFF | TRBJ1-4 | - | few | TRBV28
TGTGCCAGTAGTATAGGACTCGTCTGGCTCCTCCCCTACGAGCAGTACTTC | CASSIGLVWLLPYEQYF | TRBJ2-7 | - | - | TRBV19
TGTGCCAGCAGGTCCCCCAGTTCAGGAGGCTCCTACGAGCAGTACTTC | CASRSPSSGGSYEQYF | TRBJ2-7 | - | - | TRBV11-2
TGTGCCAGCACCGGAGAGCCAATTTCCCCCACTGAAGCTTTCTTT | CASTGEPISPTEAFF | TRBJ1-1 | - | - | TRBV6-6
TGTGCCAGCCGGACAGGGAGGAACTATGGCTACACCTTC | CASRTGRNYGYTF | TRBJ1-2 | TRBD1 | - | TRBV5-6
TGTGCCAGCAGCACCAGGCGCCTCTATGGCTACACCTTC | CASSTRRLYGYTF | TRBJ1-2 | - | - | TRBV27
TGTGCCAGCTCACCGTCTGACAGGCACACTGAAGCTTTCTTT | CASSPSDRHTEAFF | TRBJ1-1 | - | - | TRBV18
TGCGCCAGCAGCCGAAGGACAGACTTGGCTGAAGGGGAGCTGTTTTTT | CASSRRTDLAEGELFF | TRBJ2-2 | - | once | TRBV4-1
TGTGCCAGCAGCAACCGGGACAGTTCACCCTACGAGCAGTACTTC | CASSNRDSSPYEQYF | TRBJ2-7 | TRBD1 | - | TRBV7-9
TGTGCCAGCAGCTGGGAGAGGGGGCAGACTGAAGCTTTCTTT | CASSWERGQTEAFF | TRBJ1-1 | TRBD1 | once | TRBV5-6
TGTGCCAGCAGTTCCGGGGCCGGGACAATGAACACTGAAGCTTTCTTT | CASSSGAGTMNTEAFF | TRBJ1-1 | - | - | TRBV28
TGTGCCAGCAGTGCGGACAGGGGGACTGAAGCTTTCTTT | CASSADRGTEAFF | TRBJ1-1 | TRBD1 | - | TRBV28
TGTGCCAGCAGCTCCCCAGGCGCGCGGAGGCTGGACACTGAAGCTTTCTTT | CASSSPGARRLDTEAFF | TRBJ1-1 | - | - | TRBV11-2
TGTGCCAGCAGCTTAGTAGGCGGGAGATTTACAGATACGCAGTATTTT | CASSLVGGRFTDTQYF | TRBJ2-3 | TRBD2 | - | TRBV7-2
TGTGCCAGCAGCCTAACTGGCACAGATACGCAGTATTTT | CASSLTGTDTQYF | TRBJ2-3 | - | - | TRBV9
TGTGCCAGCAACCGACAGGGATACGAGCAGTACTTC | CASNRQGYEQYF | TRBJ2-7 | TRBD1 | - | TRBV2
TGCGCCAGCAGGGAGCGGGGGAGCGGGGGGACCGGGGAGCTGTTTTTT | CASRERGSGGTGELFF | TRBJ2-2 | TRBD2 | - | TRBV10-2
TGTGCCAGCTCAACGGGGTTTGGTCAGCCCCAGCATTTT | CASSTGFGQPQHF | TRBJ1-5 | - | - | TRBV18
TGTGCCTGGAGTCCGTTAGCGGGCACGGTGCCTTTGGAGTTCTTC | CAWSPLAGTVPLEFF | TRBJ2-1 | TRBD2 | - | TRBV30
TGTGCCTGGAGGGGGCCCTACGAGCAGTACTTC | CAWRGPYEQYF | TRBJ2-7 | - | - | TRBV30
TGCGCCAGCAGCCCCGGACAGATCCAAGAGACCCAGTACTTC | CASSPGQIQETQYF | TRBJ2-5 | - | - | TRBV5-1
TGTGCCAGCAGCTTAGGACAGAATGGCTACACCTTC | CASSLGQNGYTF | TRBJ1-2 | - | - | TRBV7-9
TGTGCCAGCAGTTACGTCGGGACAGGGCAATATGGCTACACCTTC | CASSYVGTGQYGYTF | TRBJ1-2 | TRBD1 | - | TRBV6-6
TGCGCCAGCAGCCCCTTGCAGAACTCCTACGAGCAGTACTTC | CASSPLQNSYEQYF | TRBJ2-7 | - | - | TRBV10-1
TGTGCCAGCAGCTTAGGCCAGGGGGCTCCGGGGAACACTGAAGCTTTCTTT | CASSLGQGAPGNTEAFF | TRBJ1-1 | TRBD1 | - | TRBV11-3
TGCGCCAGCAGTTGGGCAGGGGATGAAAAACTGTTTTTT | CASSWAGDEKLFF | TRBJ1-4 | - | - | TRBV27
TGTGCCAGCTCACCGTCCACAGAAGCGGGAGGGAGAAATGAGCAGTTCTTC | CASSPSTEAGGRNEQFF | TRBJ2-1 | TRBD2 | - | TRBV18
TGTGCCAGCGAGGGTCCGGGTTTTTTGGGCACTGAAGCTTTCTTT | CASEGPGFLGTEAFF | TRBJ1-1 | - | once | TRBV21-1
TGCAGCGTTGAAGAAGGGGCTGAAAAACTGTTTTTT | CSVEEGAEKLFF | TRBJ1-4 | - | once | TRBV29-1
TGTGCCAGCTCACCATGGGGGGGGCAAAGTGAAGCTTTCTTT | CASSPWGGQSEAFF | TRBJ1-1 | - | once | TRBV18
TGTGCCAGCAGCTGGGGGGGCTACAATGAGCAGTTCTTC | CASSWGGYNEQFF | TRBJ2-1 | TRBD2 | - | TRBV5-4
TGTGCCAGCAGCGTAGACGACTTAGGCGAGCAGTACTTC | CASSVDDLGEQYF | TRBJ2-7 | - | - | TRBV9
TGTGCCAGCAGCTCCGGAGAGGGATGGCAAGAGACCCAGTACTTC | CASSSGEGWQETQYF | TRBJ2-5 | - | - | TRBV7-2
TGCGCCAGCAGCCTGACAGGGGCACTCCACGAGCAGTACTTC | CASSLTGALHEQYF | TRBJ2-7 | TRBD1 | - | TRBV5-1